This TCR beta chain was captured by sequencing in a study of quantifying T cell responses using KT2 cells. Across the study: Reverse transcription used primers in the TCR alpha and beta constant regions.

Germline trimming cut 6 bases from V and 8 bases from J; bases unmatched to any gene: 10. CDR1 MNHNS and CDR2 SASEGT come from the germline V gene. The CDR3 extends over 14 amino acids. Known numbers of the T cell clone KT2 were added to PBMC. KT2 cells were mixed with fixed PBMC numbers at varying ratios. This clonotype was counted ten times or more. The antigen is not known. An oligo carrying a UMI was ligated to the cDNA 3' end. The first PCR ran about 4 cycles with an equimolar RC1.1 and RC1.2 beta primer mix. TCR alpha and beta chains were handled separately starting at the second PCR. A single record per CDR3 protein comes from TCRdb applying MiXCR to the UMI-ligation and nested PCR reads. The sample lists 39,000 or so distinct CDR3 sequences; about 17% were seen once. Study observations and caveats: At about one KT2 cell per 100,000 PBMC, KT2 sequences were still detected.

The TCR was taken from a human donor. Material for sequencing was PBMCs spiked with cells of the T cell clone KT2. This rearrangement joins TRBV6-1 to TRBJ2-1, with TRBD2 identical over 7 bases. This chain's CDR3 is CASSRLASMHEQFF. CDR3 DNA sequence: TGTGCCAGCAGCCGACTAGCCTCTATGCATGAGCAGTTCTTC.